These 18 T cell receptor beta chains originate from one sample sequenced in a study of multiple sclerosis patients with progressive multifocal leukoencephalopathy. TCRdb's table, derived via immunoSEQ multiplex PCR, lists solely in-frame clones and lacks some. The profile covers 25,000 to 35,000 clones, with around 90% appearing a single time and 1.1% taken by the ten largest. Time point meaning: before natalizumab initiation. Sequenced sample: PBMCs. These receptors were taken from a human donor with multiple sclerosis.

The chain is built from TRBV7-2 and TRBJ2-5; unclear D gene. The germline CDR1 and CDR2 sequences are SGHTA and FQGNSA. The CDR3 runs to 15 residues. V was pared by 5 bases and J by 5 bases, with 18 bases between. Here the CDR3 reads CASSTYSQPWETQYF. The CDR3 coding sequence is TGTGCCAGCAGCACTTATTCTCAGCCGTGGGAGACCCAGTACTTC.

The CDR3 coding sequence is TGTGCCAGCAGCCGAACAACTAATGAAAAACTGTTTTTT. Translation gives CASSRTTNEKLFF. This chain uses TRBV2 with TRBJ1-4; D is undetermined. Between the trimmed V and J ends, which lost 6 bases and 0 bases, there was a span of 5 bases. The CDR3 contains 13 residues. The V gene's germline CDR1 is SNHLY and CDR2 FYNNEI.

In this sample, this clone turned up a few times. The rearrangement uses TRBV4-3 and TRBJ2-1; 12 bases fit TRBD2. The germline CDR1 and CDR2 sequences are LGHNA and YSLEER. The CDR3 runs 16 residues. V was clipped by 0 bases and J by 4 bases; unmatched bases: 1. In DNA, the CDR3 is TGCGCCAGCAGCCAAGAAACTAGCGGGGGGTACAATGAGCAGTTCTTC. This translates into CASSQETSGGYNEQFF.

The J gene is TRBJ2-3, the V gene TRBV28; 9 bases agree with TRBD1. V dropped 6 bases and J dropped 5; count of bases not matched to a gene: 12. The CDR3 contains 16 residues. Germline-derived CDR1 and CDR2 are MDHEN and SYDVKM. The CDR3 loop reads CASSPAGDRVEDTQYF. CDR3 sequence (DNA): TGTGCCAGCAGCCCCGCCGGGGACAGGGTGGAAGATACGCAGTATTTT. Using reference TRBV28 and TRBJ2-3 for the parts outside the CDR3, the full variable domain is DVKVTQSSRYLVKRTGEKVFLECVQDMDHENMFWYRQDPGLGLRLIYFSYDVKMKEKGDIPEGYSVSREKKERFSLILESASTNQTSMYLCASSPAGDRVEDTQYFGPGTRLTVL.

The chain is built from TRBV9 and TRBJ2-5; 9 nucleotides match TRBD1. The CDR3 is 18 amino acids. J lost 3 bases, V lost 3 bases, and 15 bases had no gene match. Germline loops: CDR1 SGDLS, CDR2 YYNGEE. For the CDR3, the DNA is TGTGCCAGCAGCGGAACTTCGGGAAGGAGACAGGGGGAAGAGACCCAGTACTTC. This gives the protein CASSGTSGRRQGEETQYF. The full variable domain, with the rest looked up from reference TRBV9 and TRBJ2-5, is DSGVTQTPKHLITATGQRVTLRCSPRSGDLSVYWYQQSLDQGLQFLIQYYNGEERAKGNILERFSAQQFPDLHSELNLSSLELGDSALYFCASSGTSGRRQGEETQYFGPGTRLLVL.

The chain links TRBV10-3 to TRBJ1-2, with TRBD1 as a possible D gene (6 bases). This CDR3 is 13 amino acids long. Germline V gives CDR1 ENHRY, CDR2 SYGVKD. The V gene lost 3 bases and the J gene lost 8 bases, with 13 bases spanning the gap. The DNA of the CDR3 is TGTGCCATCAGTGACGACAGGACGGGGGGCTACACCTTC. This codes for CAISDDRTGGYTF.

This chain links TRBV11-3 with TRBJ2-3; TRBD1 agrees at 10 bases. CDR3 length: 14 residues. The trim removed 4 bases at V and 4 bases at J, leaving 2 bases unmatched. Germline V gene sequence: CDR1 SGHNT, CDR2 YENEEA. The CDR3 DNA reads as TGTGCCAGCAGCTCCGGACAGGGGGCAGATACGCAGTATTTT. Amino acids: CASSSGQGADTQYF.

CDR3 protein: CASSQGRERLSYTF. The CDR3 DNA reads as TGTGCCAGCAGCCAAGGCCGGGAGAGGCTAAGCTACACCTTC. This rearrangement joins TRBV4-2 to TRBJ1-2; D uncertain. Germline V CDR1 and CDR2: LGHNA, YNFKEQ. V lost 1 base to trimming and J lost 9 bases, with 15 bases between them. The CDR3 runs 14 residues.

V and J are TRBV19 and TRBJ2-2, with D perhaps TRBD1 (6 bases). CDR1 and CDR2 from the germline V gene are LNHDA and SQIVND (reference sequence). CDR3 size: 14 residues. Deletions cut 4 bases from V and 6 bases from J, with 12 bases between. The CDR3 DNA reads TGTGCCAGTAGTAAACAAACAGGGCCCGGGGAGCTGTTTTTT. As protein: CASSKQTGPGELFF.

J is TRBJ1-1 and V is TRBV6-1; the D gene is possibly TRBD1 (5 bases). This CDR3 has 14 amino acids. Trimming stripped 0 bases from V and 6 bases from J, with 11 bases between. Germline V gives CDR1 MNHNS, CDR2 SASEGT. The chain's CDR3 is CASSEARGWAEAFF. The CDR3 region has the DNA TGTGCCAGCAGTGAAGCTAGGGGTTGGGCTGAAGCTTTCTTT.

The genes are TRBV21-1 and TRBJ2-7. TRBV21-1 is marked as a pseudogene. This CDR3 region has 15 residues. The CDR3 nucleotides are TGTGCCAGCAGCAAAGCAAGGGTCCGAGGTCTGAAGCAGTACTTC. Translation: CASSKARVRGLKQYF.

This chain connects TRBV5-6 to TRBJ2-5, with TRBD2 matching 9 bases. The germline V gene has CDR1 SGHDT and CDR2 YYEEEE. The CDR3 length is 15 residues. The trim removed 2 bases at V and 5 bases at J, leaving 7 bases unmatched. CDR3 sequence: CASSLGGGAGETQYF. The CDR3 nucleotides are TGTGCCAGCAGCTTAGGCGGGGGGGCAGGCGAGACCCAGTACTTC.

The V and J genes are TRBV4-1 and TRBJ1-1, with D possibly being TRBD1 (6 bases). Germline V lookup: CDR1 MGHRA, CDR2 YSYEKL. V lost 6 bases to trimming and J lost 0 bases, with 14 bases between them. This CDR3 is 15 amino acids long. CDR3 loop: CASRLYRAMNTEAFF. The CDR3 bases are TGCGCCAGCAGACTCTACAGGGCCATGAACACTGAAGCTTTCTTT.

This clone came up once. The CDR3, as DNA: TGTGCCTGGAGACCACAGCTCACGTACGTCGAGACCCAGTACTTC. This sequence encodes CAWRPQLTYVETQYF. The J gene is TRBJ2-5, the V gene TRBV30, with D unresolved. The V end was cut by 3 bases, the J end by 5 bases, with 19 bases between. The germline V gene has CDR1 GTSNPN and CDR2 SVGIG (reference sequence). This CDR3 region has 15 residues.

This chain uses TRBV27 with TRBJ2-5; possibly TRBD1 for D (6 bases). The end of the DNA is better explained by TRBJ2-7, so the J call may be wrong. Looked up from germline, CDR1 is MNHEY and CDR2 is SMNVEV (reference sequence). The CDR3 consists of 15 residues. CDR3 coding DNA: TGTGCCAGCAGTTTTGAACAGGGTTCGTCCTACGAGCAGTACTTC. This translates into CASSFEQGSSYEQYF.

The chain is built from TRBV2 and TRBJ2-1; 14 nucleotides line up with TRBD2. Germline V gene data show CDR1 as SNHLY and CDR2 as FYNNEI. The CDR3 has 15 residues. With 5 bases clipped from V and 9 bases from J, the junction kept 6 bases outside the gene matches. The CDR3 region has the DNA TGTGCCAGCAGTAAGACTAGCGGGGGGGAGGCTGAGCAGTTCTTC. This sequence encodes CASSKTSGGEAEQFF. Drawing the rest from reference TRBV2 and TRBJ2-1, the complete variable domain is EPEVTQTPSHQVTQMGQEVILRCVPISNHLYFYWYRQILGQKVEFLVSFYNNEISEKSEIFDDQFSVERPDGSNFTLKIRSTKLEDSAMYFCASSKTSGGEAEQFFGPGTRLTVL.

The chain recombines TRBV20-1 with TRBJ1-1, with D maybe TRBD1 (6 bases). Trimming stripped 6 bases from V and 10 bases from J, with 6 bases between. The V gene's germline CDR1 is DFQATT and CDR2 SNEGSKA (reference sequence). The CDR3 has 8 amino acids. The CDR3 loop reads CSAGGAFF. The CDR3 nucleotides are TGCAGTGCAGGGGGAGCTTTCTTT.

This sequence joins TRBV5-1 and TRBJ2-1; 12 bases fit TRBD2. J gave up 4 bases and V 3 bases, and 5 bases lay outside the gene matches. The CDR3 has 16 amino acids. Germline CDR1 reads SGHRS; CDR2 reads YFSETQ. The CDR3: CASSSMTSGGYNEQFF. The CDR3 DNA follows: TGCGCCAGCAGCTCCATGACTAGCGGGGGTTACAATGAGCAGTTCTTC.